The 27 T cell receptor beta chains reported below all come from one sample, sequenced in a study of cytomegalovirus exposure and HLA in healthy donors. With 60 Vbeta and 13 Jbeta primers, the PCR was carried out. Some clones are missing from TCRdb's copy, which holds only in-frame ones; the method was immunoSEQ multiplex PCR. Here the sample table reports about 46,000 clones. Sequencing was performed on PBMCs. These receptors were collected from a woman in her forties in good health and CMV-seronegative.

The chain joins TRBV29-1 to TRBJ1-2; possibly TRBD1 for D (5 bases). The CDR3 consists of 12 residues. CDR1 and CDR2 from the germline V gene are SQVTM and ANQGSEA. The V gene lost 3 bases and the J gene lost 8 bases, with 13 bases spanning the gap. The CDR3 region is CSVEGQGDGYTF. The CDR3 DNA is TGCAGCGTTGAGGGGCAGGGCGACGGCTACACCTTC.

The rearrangement links TRBV9 to TRBJ1-4, with D perhaps matching TRBD1 (5 bases). Trimming pared 0 bases from V and 7 bases from J, leaving 16 bases between. Germline CDR1 SGDLS, CDR2 YYNGEE. This CDR3 has 16 residues. The CDR3 DNA sequence: TGTGCCAGCAGCGTAGGGGTCAGGGCGGACGGTGAAAAACTGTTTTTT. As protein: CASSVGVRADGEKLFF.

The chain combines TRBV14 with TRBJ1-1, with TRBD1 as a possible D gene (6 bases). Germline CDR1 is SGHDN and CDR2 is FVKESK. V lost 1 base and J lost 3, with 12 bases in between. This CDR3 is 15 amino acids long. This chain's CDR3 is CASSQVTGRYTEAFF. In DNA, the CDR3 is TGTGCCAGCAGCCAAGTGACAGGAAGGTACACTGAAGCTTTCTTT.

The chain employs TRBV2 and TRBJ2-3; 7 bases are shared with TRBD2. This CDR3 has 14 residues. The junction had 6 bases not matched to a gene; V was cut back by 8 bases and J by 1 base. Germline lookup yields CDR1 SNHLY and CDR2 FYNNEI. The CDR3 sequence is CASGREDGTDTQYF. The CDR3 DNA is TGTGCCAGCGGTCGGGAGGACGGCACAGATACGCAGTATTTT.

The chain has TRBV6-7 and TRBJ2-1; D not certain. TRBV6-7 is reported as an ORF; its role is uncertain. Trimming stripped 5 bases from V and 9 bases from J, with 8 bases between. This CDR3 has 11 amino acids. The CDR3 bases are TGTGCCAGCAGTCCCACGAGTGAGCAGTTCTTC. Its translation: CASSPTSEQFF.

The chain uses TRBV4-1 and TRBJ1-2; unclear D gene. The V end lost 4 bases, the J end lost 4 bases, and 16 bases lay between the germline ends. The CDR3 extends over 15 amino acids. The germline CDR1 and CDR2 sequences are MGHRA and YSYEKL. The CDR3 here is CASSPTMPEGYGYTF. In DNA form, the CDR3 reads TGCGCCAGCAGCCCAACGATGCCGGAGGGCTATGGCTACACCTTC.

Here the CDR3 reads CASSYRPPERTEAFF. Here the CDR3 DNA reads TGTGCCAGCAGTTATCGACCCCCCGAGAGGACTGAAGCTTTCTTT. This chain joins TRBV6-5 and TRBJ1-1; D unresolved. This CDR3 comprises 15 residues. Germline loops: CDR1 MNHEY, CDR2 SVGAGI. Trimming removed 3 bases from V and 5 bases from J, with 16 bases in between.

V gene TRBV13 combines with J gene TRBJ2-3; 7 nucleotides line up with TRBD1. The CDR3 has 12 amino acids. The germline V gene has CDR1 PRHDT and CDR2 FYEKMQ (reference sequence). Unmatched junction bases numbered 5, after V lost 9 bases and J lost 5 bases. CDR3 bases: TGTGCCAGTTCACAGGGGAAAGATACGCAGTATTTT. Encoded protein: CASSQGKDTQYF.

This chain uses TRBV28 with TRBJ1-5; TRBD1 is a possible D gene (5 bases). Germline-derived CDR1 and CDR2 are MDHEN and SYDVKM. The V end lost 10 bases, the J end lost 2 bases, and 12 bases lay between the germline ends. This CDR3 region has 13 residues. The CDR3 here is CAIQGNGNQPQHF. The CDR3 DNA reads as TGTGCCATCCAGGGTAACGGCAATCAGCCCCAGCATTTT.

CDR3 in DNA: TGTGCCAGCAGTTTGCGGGGCCTCTCTGGGGCCAACGTCCTGACTTTC. It is translated as CASSLRGLSGANVLTF. The chain combines TRBV28 with TRBJ2-6, with D maybe TRBD2 (6 bases). Germline V CDR1 and CDR2: MDHEN, SYDVKM. V lost 3 bases and J 0 bases, leaving 9 bases between the germline ends. This CDR3 contains 16 residues.

The V gene is TRBV29-1, the J gene TRBJ1-4; 7 bases fit TRBD1. The CDR3 has 13 amino acids. Germline V gene data show CDR1 as SQVTM and CDR2 as ANQGSEA. The V segment lost 2 bases and the J segment 5 bases; nucleotides outside the gene matches: 2. The chain's CDR3 is CSVELTGNEKLFF. Written as DNA, the CDR3 is TGCAGCGTTGAATTGACAGGGAATGAAAAACTGTTTTTT.

Turning to this clone: Mismatch with germline at one junction end may stem from a read error. The chain carries TRBV30 and TRBJ1-4; D is possibly TRBD1 (5 bases). This CDR3 region has 15 residues. Germline loops: CDR1 GTSNPN, CDR2 SVGIG (reference sequence). Here the CDR3 DNA reads TGTGCCGGGAGTGTAGCGGGGGTCTTCAATGAAAAACTGTTTTTT. Its protein product is CAGSVAGVFNEKLFF.

The chain joins TRBV30 to TRBJ1-1; D is perhaps TRBD1 (5 bases). The V gene lost 5 bases and the J gene lost 4 bases, with 14 bases spanning the gap. The length of the CDR3 is 13 residues. Looked up from germline, CDR1 is GTSNPN and CDR2 is SVGIG (reference sequence). This chain's CDR3 is CAWQLRGFTEAFF. The CDR3, as DNA: TGTGCCTGGCAGCTACGGGGGTTCACTGAAGCTTTCTTT.

The chain employs TRBV7-2 and TRBJ2-7; 10 positions agree with TRBD1. CDR1 is SGHTA and CDR2 is FQGNSA in the germline V gene. J gave up 7 bases and V 1 base, and 10 bases lay outside the gene matches. CDR3 length: 16 residues. In DNA, the CDR3 is TGTGCCAGCAGCTTAGGTAGGGACAGGGGCCTTGGGGAGCAGTACTTC. Translation gives CASSLGRDRGLGEQYF.

This chain connects TRBV27 to TRBJ2-7; TRBD2 agrees at 8 bases. J was trimmed by 9 bases and V by 6 bases; bases with no gene match: 13. Germline CDR1 reads MNHEY; CDR2 reads SMNVEV (reference sequence). The CDR3 runs to 14 residues. The CDR3 DNA reads as TGTGCCAGCAGCCCACGGGGCGGGGGGCTGCGGCAGTACTTC. Translated, it gives CASSPRGGGLRQYF.

This chain connects TRBV30 to TRBJ2-7; no clear D gene. Trimming cost V 6 bases and J 3 bases, with 9 bases left between them. Germline V gene data show CDR1 as GTSNPN and CDR2 as SVGIG (reference sequence). The CDR3 runs 11 residues. CDR3 coding DNA: TGTGCCTGCCGACTGAGCTACGAGCAGTACTTC. It encodes CACRLSYEQYF.

The chain employs TRBV6-5 and TRBJ2-7, with D possibly matching TRBD1 (6 bases). With 4 bases removed from V and 6 bases from J, the gap between germline ends came to 10 bases. CDR1 and CDR2 from the germline V gene are MNHEY and SVGAGI. The CDR3 consists of 12 residues. The CDR3 bases are TGTGCCAGCAGTTGGCAGGGGAGCGAGCAGTACTTC. Its protein product is CASSWQGSEQYF.

This CDR3 reads CASSSWTGGFEKLFF. CDR3 in DNA: TGTGCCAGCAGCTCGTGGACAGGGGGATTTGAAAAACTGTTTTTT. This sequence joins TRBV7-6 and TRBJ1-4; 10 bases fit TRBD1. The CDR3 runs to 15 residues. Germline CDR1 reads SGHVS; CDR2 reads FNYEAQ. The V segment lost 4 bases and the J segment 7 bases; nucleotides outside the gene matches: 6.

The CDR3 region has the DNA TGCGCCAGCAGCCAAGATCATCAAAGCGGGAGTACGGGGAATGAGCAGTTCTTC. This gives the protein CASSQDHQSGSTGNEQFF. The gene calls are TRBV4-1 and TRBJ2-1; 8 bases match TRBD2. V gave up 0 bases and J gave up 7 bases; unmatched junction bases: 14. The length of the CDR3 is 18 residues. From germline, CDR1 is MGHRA and CDR2 YSYEKL.

This chain joins TRBV20-1 and TRBJ2-7, with unresolved D. Germline lookup yields CDR1 DFQATT and CDR2 SNEGSKA (reference sequence). The V gene lost 1 base and the J gene lost 5 bases, with 6 bases spanning the gap. CDR3 length equals 11 residues. CDR3 sequence: CSARAFDEQYF. Written as DNA, the CDR3 is TGCAGTGCTAGAGCCTTTGACGAGCAGTACTTC.

This sequence joins TRBV7-2 and TRBJ1-2; TRBD1 aligns across 8 bases. The V gene's germline CDR1 is SGHTA and CDR2 FQGNSA. The CDR3 covers 16 residues. V was clipped by 5 bases and J by 7 bases; unmatched bases: 15. As DNA, the CDR3 is TGTGCCAGCAGCCCCGCCCCTTGGACAGGGACTTTTGGCTACACCTTC. Protein product: CASSPAPWTGTFGYTF.

The rearrangement joins TRBV7-2 to TRBJ2-1; 8 bases map to TRBD2. The CDR3 contains 15 residues. CDR1 and CDR2 from the germline V gene are SGHTA and FQGNSA. The junction had 9 bases not matched to a gene; V was cut back by 5 bases and J by 6 bases. CDR3 loop: CASSLIGRAGNEQFF. DNA of the CDR3: TGTGCCAGCAGCCTTATCGGGAGGGCGGGCAATGAGCAGTTCTTC.

The chain employs TRBV2 and TRBJ2-7; the match to TRBD2 covers 9 bases. CDR3 size: 15 residues. Per germline, CDR1 SNHLY and CDR2 FYNNEI. V dropped 3 bases and J dropped 3; count of bases not matched to a gene: 6. The CDR3 loop reads CASSDWSSGNYEQYF. In DNA, the CDR3 is TGTGCCAGCAGTGATTGGTCTAGCGGGAACTACGAGCAGTACTTC.

The chain employs TRBV5-4 and TRBJ2-7; TRBD1 agrees at 8 bases. CDR3 length: 15 residues. V lost 4 bases, J lost 1 base, and 7 bases stayed unmatched. CDR1 is SGHNT and CDR2 is YYREEE in the germline V gene (reference sequence). This chain's CDR3 is CASSRQGKGSYEQYF. The DNA for the CDR3 is TGTGCCAGCAGCAGACAGGGGAAAGGGTCCTACGAGCAGTACTTC. Variable domain in full (rest from reference TRBV5-4 and TRBJ2-7): ETGVTQSPTHLIKTRGQQVTLRCSSQSGHNTVSWYQQALGQGPQFIFQYYREEENGRGNFPPRFSGLQFPNYSSELNVNALELDDSALYLCASSRQGKGSYEQYFGPGTRLTVT.

The chain carries TRBV4-1 and TRBJ2-7, with 7 bases matching TRBD1. With 0 bases clipped from V and 4 bases from J, the junction kept 15 bases outside the gene matches. Germline V lookup: CDR1 MGHRA, CDR2 YSYEKL. The CDR3 is 18 residues long. The CDR3 region is CASSQELFGTDLGYEQYF. Here the CDR3 DNA reads TGCGCCAGCAGCCAAGAGTTGTTCGGGACAGATCTAGGATACGAGCAGTACTTC.

This sequence joins TRBV2 and TRBJ2-1; D might be TRBD2 (5 bases). V was clipped by 7 bases and J by 0 bases, with 10 bases between them. Germline V gives CDR1 SNHLY, CDR2 FYNNEI. The CDR3 consists of 14 residues. CDR3 in amino acids: CASMMRASYNEQFF. CDR3 coding DNA: TGTGCCAGCATGATGAGGGCCTCCTACAATGAGCAGTTCTTC.

The rearrangement joins TRBV4-3 to TRBJ2-6; D is undetermined. Germline V lookup: CDR1 LGHNA, CDR2 YSLEER. The CDR3 is made up of 14 amino acids. V lost 2 bases and J 2 bases, leaving 4 bases between the germline ends. Here the CDR3 DNA reads TGCGCCAGCAGCCAAACAACTGGGGCCAACGTCCTGACTTTC. Translated: CASSQTTGANVLTF.